The next 10 T cell receptor beta chains were all read from a single sample in a study of cytomegalovirus exposure and HLA in healthy donors. Primers included in the PCR were 60 Vbeta and 13 Jbeta primers. TCRdb's table, derived via immunoSEQ multiplex PCR, lists solely in-frame clones and lacks some. The repertoire has approximately 100,000 clones, about 75% of them found once; the top ten carry roughly a tenth. Sequencing input: PBMCs. These TCRs come from a man aged 50-59 years in good health and CMV-seronegative.

The V call is TRBV27, the J call TRBJ2-5; no definite D call. V was cut by 3 bases and J by 2 bases, with 10 bases left in between. Germline-derived CDR1 and CDR2 are MNHEY and SMNVEV (reference sequence). The CDR3 loop spans 14 amino acids. CDR3 protein: CASSFRQAQETQYF. The CDR3 DNA sequence: TGTGCCAGCAGTTTCCGGCAGGCACAAGAGACCCAGTACTTC.

The CDR3: CASSTGTDTQYF. Written as DNA, the CDR3 is TGCGCCAGCAGCACGGGCACAGATACGCAGTATTTT. The chain joins TRBV5-1 to TRBJ2-3; D gene ambiguous. CDR3 length equals 12 residues. Germline V gene lookup returns CDR1 SGHRS and CDR2 YFSETQ. The V and J ends lost 4 bases and 1 base respectively, with 4 bases between them.

V is TRBV5-8 and J is TRBJ2-3; 8 nucleotides line up with TRBD2. V lost 4 bases to trimming and J lost 3 bases; unmatched junction nucleotides: 10. This CDR3 region has 16 residues. Germline V CDR1 and CDR2: SGHTS, YDEGEE. CDR3 nucleotides: TGTGCCAGCAGCGTACTAGCGGTTCATGGGACAGATACGCAGTATTTT. Translating it yields CASSVLAVHGTDTQYF.

This chain connects TRBV11-2 to TRBJ2-3; D is undetermined. There are 12 residues in the CDR3. CDR1 and CDR2 (germline): SGHAT, FQNNGV. V was trimmed by 2 bases and J by 4 bases, leaving 4 bases between them. Here the CDR3 DNA reads TGTGCCAGCAGCTTAACGGCAGATACGCAGTATTTT. Its protein product is CASSLTADTQYF.

V usage is TRBV28 and J usage is TRBJ1-6, with unresolved D. Trimming pared 5 bases from V and 13 bases from J, leaving 18 bases between. This CDR3 comprises 14 residues. Germline CDR1 reads MDHEN; CDR2 reads SYDVKM. As DNA, the CDR3 is TGTGCCAGCAGTCCCCCCCCGACCCTCGGGCCCCTCCACTTT. Translating gives CASSPPPTLGPLHF.

The chain combines TRBV7-6 with TRBJ1-1; a possible D gene is TRBD1 (6 bases). Trimming cost V 5 bases and J 7 bases, with 26 bases left between them. Germline V gives CDR1 SGHVS, CDR2 FNYEAQ. The CDR3 has 17 amino acids. CDR3 residues: CASSNERDGRGYDEAFF. CDR3 DNA sequence: TGTGCCAGCAGCAACGAACGAGATGGCAGGGGTTATGATGAAGCTTTCTTT.

This clone came up a few times. V usage is TRBV5-1 and J usage is TRBJ2-5; no clear D gene. The CDR3 contains 13 residues. Germline CDR1 reads SGHRS; CDR2 reads YFSETQ. Trimming took off 0 bases at V and 4 bases at J, with 7 bases between the two ends. For the CDR3, the DNA is TGCGCCAGCAGCTTGGCGCTCAGAGAGACCCAGTACTTC. It codes for CASSLALRETQYF.

This rearrangement joins TRBV7-6 to TRBJ2-5, with 9 positions matching TRBD2. Trimming at V came to 6 bases and at J to 2 bases, leaving 1 base not matched to a gene. CDR1 and CDR2 (germline): SGHVS, FNYEAQ. This CDR3 is built from 13 residues. CDR3 in amino acids: CASRAGGQETQYF. The CDR3 DNA reads TGTGCCAGCAGGGCGGGGGGGCAAGAGACCCAGTACTTC. Full variable domain (outside the CDR3, taken from reference TRBV7-6 and TRBJ2-5): GAGVSQSPRYKVTKRGQDVALRCDPISGHVSLYWYRQALGQGPEFLTYFNYEAQQDKSGLPNDRFSAERPEGSISTLTIQRTEQRDSAMYRCASRAGGQETQYFGPGTRLLVL.

This clone appeared a few times. This rearrangement joins TRBV2 to TRBJ1-1; no clear D. CDR3 length: 10 residues. Trimming stripped 11 bases from V and 6 bases from J, with 10 bases between. Germline CDR1 SNHLY, CDR2 FYNNEI. The CDR3 sequence is CARRPPEAFF. DNA of the CDR3: TGTGCCCGGCGGCCCCCTGAAGCTTTCTTT. Supplemented by reference TRBV2 and TRBJ1-1, the full variable domain reads EPEVTQTPSHQVTQMGQEVILRCVPISNHLYFYWYRQILGQKVEFLVSFYNNEISEKSEIFDDQFSVERPDGSNFTLKIRSTKLEDSAMYFCARRPPEAFFGQGTRLTVV.

The chain couples TRBV20-1 to TRBJ2-3; a possible D gene is TRBD2 (6 bases). V was pared by 8 bases and J by 8 bases, with 11 bases between. Germline CDR1 DFQATT, CDR2 SNEGSKA (reference sequence). The CDR3 totals 10 residues. CDR3: CSSFGGTQYF. In nucleotides, the CDR3 is TGCAGTTCCTTCGGGGGTACGCAGTATTTT.